This TCR beta chain originates from a study of shared clonotypes between healthy human individuals. Study in general: A couple of female and a few male donors aged 18 to 49 were enrolled. The study used three CD4 naive, three CD4 memory, two CD8 naive and one CD8 memory plate per donor.

Trimming stripped 3 bases from V and 6 bases from J, with 8 bases between. The CDR3 totals 13 residues. Germline lookup yields CDR1 MRHNA and CDR2 SNTAGT. The data were produced by immunoSEQ multiplex PCR, yet TCRdb's version contains in-frame clones alone and is incomplete. The sample consists of approximately 2.5 million clones, 93% of them appearing once. The sequence came from a man aged 18 to 35 in good health. Some clones in this sample may be carry-over from other donors' samples. This chain connects TRBV6-4 to TRBJ2-2; D is unresolved. The specimen sequenced was naive CD4+ T cells from PBMCs. Subset reported: CD45RA+ positively selected. CDR3 sequence (DNA): TGTGCCAGCAGTGAAACCCTCCCCGGGGAGCTGTTTTTT. Amino acid sequence: CASSETLPGELFF.